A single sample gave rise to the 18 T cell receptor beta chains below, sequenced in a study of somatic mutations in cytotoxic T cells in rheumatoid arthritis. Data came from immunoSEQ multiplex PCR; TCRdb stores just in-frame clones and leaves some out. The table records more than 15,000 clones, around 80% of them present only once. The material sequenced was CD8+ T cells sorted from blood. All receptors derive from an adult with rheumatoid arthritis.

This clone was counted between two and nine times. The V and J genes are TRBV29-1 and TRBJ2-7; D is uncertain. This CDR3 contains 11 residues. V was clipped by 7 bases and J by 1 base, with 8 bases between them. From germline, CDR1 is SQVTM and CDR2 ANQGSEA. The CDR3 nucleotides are TGCAGCGCAAAGACTTCCTACGAGCAGTACTTC. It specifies CSAKTSYEQYF.

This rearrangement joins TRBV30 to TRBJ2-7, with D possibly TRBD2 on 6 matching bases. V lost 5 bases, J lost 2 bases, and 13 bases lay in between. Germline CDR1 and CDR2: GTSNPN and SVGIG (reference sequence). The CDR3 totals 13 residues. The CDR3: CAWGGTAPYEQYF. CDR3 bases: TGTGCCTGGGGCGGGACGGCCCCCTACGAGCAGTACTTC.

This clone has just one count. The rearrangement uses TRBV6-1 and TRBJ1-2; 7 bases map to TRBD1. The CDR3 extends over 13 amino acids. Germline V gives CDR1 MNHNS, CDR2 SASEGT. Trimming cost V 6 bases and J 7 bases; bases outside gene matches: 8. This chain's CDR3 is CASSVRGGGGYTF. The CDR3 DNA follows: TGTGCCAGCAGCGTGAGAGGGGGCGGTGGCTACACCTTC.

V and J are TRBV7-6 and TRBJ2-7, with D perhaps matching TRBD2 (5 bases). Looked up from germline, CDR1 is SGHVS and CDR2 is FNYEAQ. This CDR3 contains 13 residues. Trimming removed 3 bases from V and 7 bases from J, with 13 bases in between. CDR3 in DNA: TGTGCCAGCAGCTTCTCCGGAGGCGGGGAGCAGTACTTC. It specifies CASSFSGGGEQYF.

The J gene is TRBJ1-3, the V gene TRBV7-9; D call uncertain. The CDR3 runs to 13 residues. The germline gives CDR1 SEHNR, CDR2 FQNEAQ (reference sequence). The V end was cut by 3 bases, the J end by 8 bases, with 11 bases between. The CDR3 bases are TGTGCCAGCAGCTTTCTCAGGAAGGACACCATATATTTT. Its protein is CASSFLRKDTIYF.

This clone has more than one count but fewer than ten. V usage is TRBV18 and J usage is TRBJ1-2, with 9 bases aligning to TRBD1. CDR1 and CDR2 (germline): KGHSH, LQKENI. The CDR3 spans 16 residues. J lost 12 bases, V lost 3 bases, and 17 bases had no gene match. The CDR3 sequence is CASSPGQGTNYPLDTF. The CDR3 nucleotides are TGTGCCAGCTCACCCGGACAGGGGACCAACTACCCTCTGGACACCTTC. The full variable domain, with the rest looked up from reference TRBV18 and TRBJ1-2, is NAGVMQNPRHLVRRRGQEARLRCSPMKGHSHVYWYRQLPEEGLKFMVYLQKENIIDESGMPKERFSAEFPKEGPSILRIQQVVRGDSAAYFCASSPGQGTNYPLDTFGSGTRLTVV.

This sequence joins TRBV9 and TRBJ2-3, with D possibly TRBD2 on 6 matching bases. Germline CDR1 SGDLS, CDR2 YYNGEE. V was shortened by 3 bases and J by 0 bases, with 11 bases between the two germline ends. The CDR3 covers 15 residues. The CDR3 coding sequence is TGTGCCAGCAGCGAGGGACGGGAGAGCACAGATACGCAGTATTTT. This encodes CASSEGRESTDTQYF.

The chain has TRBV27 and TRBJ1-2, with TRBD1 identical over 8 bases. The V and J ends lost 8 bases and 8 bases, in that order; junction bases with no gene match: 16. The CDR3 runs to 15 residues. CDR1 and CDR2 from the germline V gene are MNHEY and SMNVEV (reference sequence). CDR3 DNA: TGTGCCAGCGGCCCAACCCCGGGCAGGGGGCAAGGCTACACCTTC. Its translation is CASGPTPGRGQGYTF.

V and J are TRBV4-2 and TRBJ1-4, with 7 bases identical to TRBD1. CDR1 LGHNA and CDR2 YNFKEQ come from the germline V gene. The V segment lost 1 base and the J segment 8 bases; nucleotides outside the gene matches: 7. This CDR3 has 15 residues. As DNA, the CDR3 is TGTGCCAGCAGCCAAGCCAGGGGGTCACGCGAAAAACTGTTTTTT. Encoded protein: CASSQARGSREKLFF.

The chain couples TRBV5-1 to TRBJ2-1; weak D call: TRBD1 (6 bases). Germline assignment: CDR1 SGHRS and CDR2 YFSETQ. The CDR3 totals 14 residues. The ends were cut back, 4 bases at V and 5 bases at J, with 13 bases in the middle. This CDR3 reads CASSETGTNNEQFF. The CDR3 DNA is TGCGCCAGCAGCGAAACCGGGACAAACAATGAGCAGTTCTTC.

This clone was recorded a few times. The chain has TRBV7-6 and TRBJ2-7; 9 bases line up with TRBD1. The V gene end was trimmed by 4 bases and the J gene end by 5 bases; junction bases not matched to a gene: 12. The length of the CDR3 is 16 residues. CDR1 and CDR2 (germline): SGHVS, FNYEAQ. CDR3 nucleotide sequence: TGTGCCAGCAGCTCCCCCCGGGACAGGGTGGGACACGAGCAGTACTTC. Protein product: CASSSPRDRVGHEQYF.

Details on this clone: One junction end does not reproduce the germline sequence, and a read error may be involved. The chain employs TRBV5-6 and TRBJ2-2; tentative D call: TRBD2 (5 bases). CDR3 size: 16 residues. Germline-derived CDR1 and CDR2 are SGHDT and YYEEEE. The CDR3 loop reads CTSSPPGSFNTGELFF. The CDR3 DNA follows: TGTACCAGCAGCCCACCGGGGAGTTTCAACACCGGGGAGCTGTTTTTT.

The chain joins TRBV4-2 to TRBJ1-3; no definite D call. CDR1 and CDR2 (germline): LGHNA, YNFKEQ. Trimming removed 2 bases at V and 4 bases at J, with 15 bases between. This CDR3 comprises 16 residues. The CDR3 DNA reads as TGTGCCAGCAGCCAACCCGGCGATCACTCCGGAAACACCATATATTTT. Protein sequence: CASSQPGDHSGNTIYF.

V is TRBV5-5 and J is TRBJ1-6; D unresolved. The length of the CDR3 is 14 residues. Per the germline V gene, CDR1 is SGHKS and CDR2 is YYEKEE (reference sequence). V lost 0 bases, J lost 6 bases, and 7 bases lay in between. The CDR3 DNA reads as TGTGCCAGCAGCTTGGCGGTGGGTAATTCACCCCTCCACTTT. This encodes CASSLAVGNSPLHF.

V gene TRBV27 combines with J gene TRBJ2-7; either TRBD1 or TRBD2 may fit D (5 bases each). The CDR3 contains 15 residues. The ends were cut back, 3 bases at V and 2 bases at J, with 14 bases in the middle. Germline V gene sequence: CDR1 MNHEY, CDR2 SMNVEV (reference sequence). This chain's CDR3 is CASSLGRGTAYEQYF. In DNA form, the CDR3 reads TGTGCCAGCAGTTTGGGTCGAGGGACCGCCTACGAGCAGTACTTC.

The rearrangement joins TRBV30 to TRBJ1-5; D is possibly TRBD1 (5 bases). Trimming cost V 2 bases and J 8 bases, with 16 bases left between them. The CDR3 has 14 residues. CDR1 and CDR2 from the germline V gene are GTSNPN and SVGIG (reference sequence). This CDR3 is CAWSRVREVKPQHF. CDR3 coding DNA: TGTGCCTGGAGTCGAGTCAGGGAAGTTAAGCCCCAGCATTTT.

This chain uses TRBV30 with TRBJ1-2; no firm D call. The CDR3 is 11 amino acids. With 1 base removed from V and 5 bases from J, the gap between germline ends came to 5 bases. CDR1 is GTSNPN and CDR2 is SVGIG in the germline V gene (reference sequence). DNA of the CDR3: TGTGCCTGGAGTGAGGGATATGGCTACACCTTC. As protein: CAWSEGYGYTF.

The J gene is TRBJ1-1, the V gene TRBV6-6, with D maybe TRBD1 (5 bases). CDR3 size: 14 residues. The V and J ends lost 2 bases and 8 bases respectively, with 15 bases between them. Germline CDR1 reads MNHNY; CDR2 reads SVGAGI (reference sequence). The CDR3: CASSYRRGGDEAFF. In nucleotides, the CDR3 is TGTGCCAGCAGTTACCGGCGCGGCGGGGACGAAGCTTTCTTT.